Below, 2 T cell receptor beta chains from the same sample are listed, as sequenced in a study of OX40 agonist ivuxolimab in advanced cancers. Produced via immunoSEQ multiplex PCR; TCRdb's table is partial and in-frame only. This sample carries around 30,000 clones, 84% of them seen once, and the ten largest clones take around a fifth. Material: CD4+ or CD8+ T cells sorted from blood, obtained in a trial of the OX40 agonist ivuxolimab. The receptors shown here come from an adult with an advanced solid tumor such as melanoma, head and neck, liver or kidney cancer.

This chain links TRBV5-4 with TRBJ2-7, with a tentative D call TRBD1 (6 bases). CDR1 and CDR2 from the germline V gene are SGHNT and YYREEE (reference sequence). Trimming stripped 0 bases from V and 7 bases from J, with 14 bases between. This CDR3 is 14 amino acids long. The CDR3 bases are TGTGCCAGCAGCTTGGAGGGTACCCAGGGGGAGCAGTACTTC. Residues: CASSLEGTQGEQYF.

The chain couples TRBV9 to TRBJ1-5, with 10 positions matching TRBD1. This CDR3 spans 14 amino acids. Germline loops: CDR1 SGDLS, CDR2 YYNGEE. V lost 4 bases and J lost 7; bases outside the gene matches: 5. CDR3 sequence (DNA): TGTGCCAGCAGCCCGCGGACAGGGGGACAGCCCCAGCATTTT. Translated, it gives CASSPRTGGQPQHF.